Each of the 27 T cell receptor beta chains below was sequenced from the same sample in a study of OX40 agonist ivuxolimab in advanced cancers. TCRdb's table, derived via immunoSEQ multiplex PCR, lists solely in-frame clones and lacks some. Here the sample spans 60,000 or so clones, 84% being singletons. The input for sequencing was CD4+ or CD8+ T cells sorted from blood, taken in a trial of the OX40 agonist ivuxolimab. The receptors originated from an adult with an advanced solid tumor such as melanoma, head and neck, liver or kidney cancer.

The chain carries TRBV6-5 and TRBJ1-2, with D unclear. V shed 6 bases and J shed 1 base, with 9 bases lying between them. Germline CDR1 is MNHEY and CDR2 is SVGAGI. The CDR3 length is 13 residues. This chain's CDR3 is CASSSLNNYGYTF. The CDR3 DNA sequence: TGTGCCAGCAGCTCGCTTAATAACTATGGCTACACCTTC.

This clone was picked up one time. The chain carries TRBV7-3 and TRBJ2-3; 8 bases line up with TRBD1. CDR1 and CDR2 from the germline V gene are SGHTA and FQGTGA. Unmatched junction bases numbered 6, after V lost 10 bases and J lost 3 bases. The CDR3 is 13 amino acids. The CDR3 DNA follows: TGTGCCACCTCGACAGGGGAGACAGATACGCAGTATTTT. It translates to CATSTGETDTQYF.

The V call is TRBV4-1, the J call TRBJ2-4, with 9 positions matching TRBD2. The CDR3 has 18 amino acids. V lost 0 bases, J lost 4 bases, and 10 bases stayed unmatched. CDR1 and CDR2 (germline): MGHRA, YSYEKL. The DNA for the CDR3 is TGCGCCAGCAGCCAAGATAGAGGGAGCGGGAGGACGAAAAACATTCAGTACTTC. The encoded protein is CASSQDRGSGRTKNIQYF.

The J gene is TRBJ2-5, the V gene TRBV6-1, with D maybe TRBD1 (6 bases). This CDR3 has 15 residues. The V end lost 3 bases, the J end lost 4 bases, and 15 bases lay between the germline ends. Looked up from germline, CDR1 is MNHNS and CDR2 is SASEGT. CDR3 in amino acids: CASSDAGVFGETQYF. The CDR3 DNA is TGTGCCAGCAGTGACGCAGGGGTCTTCGGAGAGACCCAGTACTTC.

The chain is built from TRBV13 and TRBJ2-7; 7 nucleotides match TRBD2. J was trimmed by 2 bases and V by 7 bases; bases with no gene match: 20. The germline V gene has CDR1 PRHDT and CDR2 FYEKMQ (reference sequence). The length of the CDR3 is 18 residues. The chain's CDR3 is CASTSGLSGVGDPYEQYF. The CDR3 nucleotides read TGTGCCAGCACCTCGGGACTGAGCGGGGTCGGGGACCCCTACGAGCAGTACTTC. Using reference TRBV13 and TRBJ2-7 for the parts outside the CDR3, the full variable domain is AAGVIQSPRHLIKEKRETATLKCYPIPRHDTVYWYQQGPGQDPQFLISFYEKMQSDKGSIPDRFSAQQFSDYHSELNMSSLELGDSALYFCASTSGLSGVGDPYEQYFGPGTRLTVT.

This chain joins TRBV4-1 and TRBJ1-2, with TRBD1 matching 9 bases. With V trimmed by 3 bases and J by 4 bases, 6 bases remained unmatched. CDR3 length equals 15 residues. Germline CDR1 MGHRA, CDR2 YSYEKL. The CDR3 is CASSHTGGEVYGYTF. The CDR3 nucleotides are TGCGCCAGCAGCCACACAGGGGGCGAGGTCTATGGCTACACCTTC.

The chain combines TRBV2 with TRBJ1-2, with unresolved D. Looked up from germline, CDR1 is SNHLY and CDR2 is FYNNEI. V was shortened by 2 bases and J by 8 bases, with 9 bases between the two germline ends. This CDR3 has 12 residues. In nucleotides, the CDR3 is TGTGCCAGCAGTGAAAGTGCGCGGGGCTACACCTTC. Amino acid sequence: CASSESARGYTF. The full variable domain, rest sourced from reference TRBV2 and TRBJ1-2, is EPEVTQTPSHQVTQMGQEVILRCVPISNHLYFYWYRQILGQKVEFLVSFYNNEISEKSEIFDDQFSVERPDGSNFTLKIRSTKLEDSAMYFCASSESARGYTFGSGTRLTVV.

The chain is built from TRBV10-3 and TRBJ2-2, with 11 positions matching TRBD2. After removal of 2 bases from V and 4 bases from J, the junction contained 12 bases not matched to a gene. In germline, CDR1 is ENHRY, CDR2 SYGVKD. This CDR3 region has 19 residues. CDR3 sequence (DNA): TGTGCCATCAGTGAGACCCTAGCCGGGACTAGCGGCAGCACCGGGGAGCTGTTTTTT. This sequence encodes CAISETLAGTSGSTGELFF.

The chain links TRBV10-1 to TRBJ2-5, with D possibly being TRBD1 or TRBD2 (5 bases each). CDR3 length: 15 amino acids. Per germline, CDR1 WNHNN and CDR2 SYGVQD (reference sequence). With 0 bases removed from V and 5 bases from J, the gap between germline ends came to 13 bases. Written as DNA, the CDR3 is TGCGCCAGCAGTGAGTCGGGGGAAGGGGTCGAGACCCAGTACTTC. Encoded protein: CASSESGEGVETQYF.

The rearrangement joins TRBV7-9 to TRBJ2-1; D gene ambiguous. Trimming removed 4 bases at V and 4 bases at J, with 11 bases between. Germline V gene lookup returns CDR1 SEHNR and CDR2 FQNEAQ (reference sequence). The CDR3 runs to 14 residues. In nucleotides, the CDR3 is TGTGCCAGCAGCTCGTGGGAACAGTACAATGAGCAGTTCTTC. Residues: CASSSWEQYNEQFF.

This clone was seen a single time. The chain links TRBV6-6 to TRBJ1-4; 9 bases are a match to TRBD1. V lost 4 bases to trimming and J lost 7 bases; unmatched junction nucleotides: 7. Germline CDR1 MNHNY, CDR2 SVGAGI (reference sequence). CDR3 length equals 15 residues. CDR3 in amino acids: CASSLAGTGSEKLFF. The CDR3, as DNA: TGTGCCAGCAGTTTGGCCGGGACAGGGTCTGAAAAACTGTTTTTT.

The chain combines TRBV7-2 with TRBJ1-1; D is uncertain. Trimming removed 1 base at V and 1 base at J, with 7 bases between. The CDR3 extends over 14 amino acids. Germline lookup yields CDR1 SGHTA and CDR2 FQGNSA. The CDR3 bases are TGTGCCAGCAGCTTAGGGGTTACGAACACTGAAGCTTTCTTT. Residues: CASSLGVTNTEAFF.

The rearrangement uses TRBV6-5 and TRBJ1-4, with 10 bases aligning to TRBD1. V shed 5 bases, J shed 6 bases, and the junction held 6 bases outside the gene matches. The length of the CDR3 is 15 residues. The germline V gene has CDR1 MNHEY and CDR2 SVGAGI. The CDR3 bases are TGTGCCAGCAGTCAGCCGGGACAGGGGTATGAAAAACTGTTTTTT. Translated, it gives CASSQPGQGYEKLFF.

This chain uses TRBV7-3 with TRBJ1-2, with 10 bases aligning to TRBD1. The CDR3 has 15 amino acids. Germline CDR1 reads SGHTA; CDR2 reads FQGTGA. Trimming took 5 bases from V and 0 from J; bases not matched to a gene: 3. CDR3 sequence: CASSETGGANYGYTF. The CDR3 bases are TGTGCCAGCAGCGAGACAGGGGGCGCTAACTATGGCTACACCTTC.

This clone was found once. This chain connects TRBV19 to TRBJ1-2; a weak D match, TRBD1 (5 bases). The V end was cut by 5 bases, the J end by 0 bases, with 10 bases between. This CDR3 is built from 14 residues. Germline-derived CDR1 and CDR2 are LNHDA and SQIVND (reference sequence). The CDR3 sequence: CASSPTAANYGYTF. In nucleotides, the CDR3 is TGTGCCAGTAGTCCGACAGCTGCTAACTATGGCTACACCTTC.

V is TRBV6-6 and J is TRBJ2-7; D is perhaps TRBD1 (5 bases). The CDR3 spans 12 residues. CDR1 is MNHNY and CDR2 is SVGAGI in the germline V gene (reference sequence). V lost 6 bases and J lost 2, with 8 bases in between. The CDR3 loop reads CASRDTTYEQYF. In DNA form, the CDR3 reads TGTGCCAGCAGGGACACTACCTACGAGCAGTACTTC.

The V call is TRBV6-1, the J call TRBJ2-1; 9 bases are shared with TRBD1. V was clipped by 7 bases and J by 2 bases; unmatched bases: 6. Germline V gene sequence: CDR1 MNHNS, CDR2 SASEGT. The CDR3 sequence is 15 residues long. DNA of the CDR3: TGTGCCAGCAAGATCGGACAGGGGACCTACAATGAGCAGTTCTTC. It encodes CASKIGQGTYNEQFF.

The J gene is TRBJ2-1, the V gene TRBV9; 12 bases align to TRBD2. V lost 3 bases, J lost 6 bases, and 4 bases stayed unmatched. Germline V gene lookup returns CDR1 SGDLS and CDR2 YYNGEE. The length of the CDR3 is 15 residues. The CDR3 DNA sequence: TGTGCCAGCAGCGAAACTAGCGGGGGGTTCAATGAGCAGTTCTTC. Translated, it gives CASSETSGGFNEQFF. The full variable domain, rest sourced from reference TRBV9 and TRBJ2-1, is DSGVTQTPKHLITATGQRVTLRCSPRSGDLSVYWYQQSLDQGLQFLIQYYNGEERAKGNILERFSAQQFPDLHSELNLSSLELGDSALYFCASSETSGGFNEQFFGPGTRLTVL.

The V gene is TRBV13, the J gene TRBJ2-2, with D unclear. The CDR3 is made up of 15 amino acids. Trimming cost V 5 bases and J 5 bases, with 15 bases left between them. Germline V gene data show CDR1 as PRHDT and CDR2 as FYEKMQ (reference sequence). The CDR3 DNA reads TGTGCCAGCAGCCCCGCGCAAGCTTCGACCGGGGAGCTGTTTTTT. It is translated as CASSPAQASTGELFF. Drawing the rest from reference TRBV13 and TRBJ2-2, the complete variable domain is AAGVIQSPRHLIKEKRETATLKCYPIPRHDTVYWYQQGPGQDPQFLISFYEKMQSDKGSIPDRFSAQQFSDYHSELNMSSLELGDSALYFCASSPAQASTGELFFGEGSRLTVL.

The chain recombines TRBV9 with TRBJ2-6; D tentatively reads TRBD1 or TRBD2 (5 bases each). V was shortened by 2 bases and J by 1 base, with 13 bases between the two germline ends. This CDR3 is built from 17 residues. CDR1 is SGDLS, CDR2 YYNGEE, per germline. In nucleotides, the CDR3 is TGTGCCAGCAGCGTCCCGGCGAGGGGATCTGGGGCCAACGTCCTGACTTTC. Its translation: CASSVPARGSGANVLTF.

This clone was detected once. The chain combines TRBV10-1 with TRBJ2-2; 7 positions agree with TRBD1. This CDR3 is built from 15 residues. Per germline, CDR1 WNHNN and CDR2 SYGVQD (reference sequence). After removal of 3 bases from V and 0 bases from J, the junction contained 1 base not matched to a gene. CDR3 sequence reads: CASSDGTANTGELFF. In nucleotides, the CDR3 is TGCGCCAGCAGTGATGGGACAGCGAACACCGGGGAGCTGTTTTTT.

This chain connects TRBV7-3 to TRBJ2-5; D is unclear. The end of the DNA is better explained by TRBJ2-7, so the J call may be wrong. CDR1 and CDR2 (germline): SGHTA, FQGTGA. The CDR3 totals 15 residues. CDR3 protein: CASSNGPATIYEQYF. The CDR3 DNA reads TGTGCCAGCAGCAACGGGCCTGCGACAATCTACGAGCAGTACTTC.

The chain recombines TRBV5-6 with TRBJ1-1; TRBD1 matches 10 bases. This CDR3 has 15 residues. Losses at the gene ends were 4 bases for V and 4 bases for J; bases not matched to a gene: 7. The germline V gene has CDR1 SGHDT and CDR2 YYEEEE. The CDR3 bases are TGTGCCAGCAGCCCGACAGGGGGCAGGACCACTGAAGCTTTCTTT. Protein sequence: CASSPTGGRTTEAFF.

The J gene is TRBJ2-1, the V gene TRBV18, with 9 nucleotides matching TRBD1. The CDR3 is 15 amino acids. CDR1 is KGHSH, CDR2 LQKENI, per germline. V shed 3 bases, J shed 7 bases, and the junction held 7 bases outside the gene matches. The chain's CDR3 is CASSPLGTGRNEQFF. In DNA, the CDR3 is TGTGCCAGCTCACCCCTAGGGACAGGGAGGAATGAGCAGTTCTTC.

This clone was recorded only once. The chain links TRBV6-1 to TRBJ1-4, with D uncertain. V dropped 2 bases and J dropped 2 bases, with 9 bases sitting between them. Germline values: CDR1 MNHNS, CDR2 SASEGT. The CDR3 spans 15 residues. The CDR3 loop reads CASSESWATNEKLFF. The CDR3 coding sequence is TGTGCCAGCAGTGAAAGCTGGGCCACTAATGAAAAACTGTTTTTT.

The rearrangement joins TRBV9 to TRBJ1-3; TRBD1 might be the D (5 bases). In germline, CDR1 is SGDLS, CDR2 YYNGEE. The CDR3 totals 15 residues. The germline V and J ends were trimmed by 4 bases and 4 bases, with 15 bases remaining between them. The CDR3 loop is CASSPGGGRGNTIYF. CDR3 sequence (DNA): TGTGCCAGCAGCCCCGGGGGTGGAAGAGGAAACACCATATATTTT.

The chain is built from TRBV30 and TRBJ1-4, with TRBD1 matching over 8 bases. The CDR3 has 15 amino acids. V shed 2 bases and J 6 bases; nucleotides not matched to a gene: 8. Germline CDR1 reads GTSNPN; CDR2 reads SVGIG (reference sequence). CDR3 protein: CAWSLSRTGHEKLFF. CDR3 bases: TGTGCCTGGAGTCTCAGTAGGACAGGGCATGAAAAACTGTTTTTT.